This is a list of T cell receptor beta chains from one sample in a study of blood T cell repertoires in COVID-19. The table came from immunoSEQ multiplex PCR; TCRdb's copy has only in-frame clones and leaves some out. Among 250,000 to 300,000 clones listed, about nine tenths were seen once. The sequenced sample consisted of peripheral blood. The receptors come from a woman aged 60-70 years with acute or convalescent COVID-19. The CDR3 runs from the conserved cysteine through the conserved F or W. The D gene is left open where the match is weak. Some rows mark clone size as missing; the rest say once, few, many or name a class of expanded clone.

CDR3 protein: CASSQSRQGLSNQPQHF; CDR3 DNA: TGCGCCAGCAGTCAATCGCGGCAGGGCCTCAGCAATCAGCCCCAGCATTTT; CDR3 length: 17; clone size: NA; D gene: NA; J gene: TRBJ1-5; V gene: TRBV23-1
CDR3 protein: CASSFLTGGGAGELFF; CDR3 DNA: TGTGCCAGCAGCTTCCTGACAGGGGGTGGGGCCGGGGAGCTGTTTTTT; CDR3 length: 16; clone size: NA; D gene: NA; J gene: TRBJ2-2; V gene: TRBV12-1
CDR3 protein: CASSRAPDKNTEAFF; CDR3 DNA: TGTGCCAGCAGCCGTGCCCCGGACAAGAACACTGAAGCTTTCTTT; CDR3 length: 15; clone size: few; D gene: NA; J gene: TRBJ1-1; V gene: TRBV5-4
CDR3 protein: CASSPLGGTSGNTIYF; CDR3 DNA: TGTGCCAGCTCACCCCTCGGCGGGACCTCTGGAAACACCATATATTTT; CDR3 length: 16; clone size: few; D gene: NA; J gene: TRBJ1-3; V gene: TRBV18
CDR3 protein: CASSILTGGGSGANVLTF; CDR3 DNA: TGTGCCAGTAGTATACTGACGGGGGGTGGCTCTGGGGCCAACGTCCTGACTTTC; CDR3 length: 18; clone size: once; D gene: TRBD2; J gene: TRBJ2-6; V gene: TRBV19
CDR3 protein: CASRPYSTGENQPQHF; CDR3 DNA: TGTGCCAGCAGACCATACTCTACAGGGGAGAATCAGCCCCAGCATTTT; CDR3 length: 16; clone size: NA; D gene: TRBD1; J gene: TRBJ1-5; V gene: TRBV7-2
CDR3 protein: CASSLDRENTEAFF; CDR3 DNA: TGTGCCAGCAGCTTGGACAGGGAGAACACTGAAGCTTTCTTT; CDR3 length: 14; clone size: NA; D gene: NA; J gene: TRBJ1-1; V gene: TRBV5-4
CDR3 protein: CASSAIKWARGQGTEKLFF; CDR3 DNA: TGTGCCAGCAGTGCCATAAAATGGGCGAGAGGACAGGGGACTGAAAAACTGTTTTTT; CDR3 length: 19; clone size: NA; D gene: TRBD1; J gene: TRBJ1-4; V gene: TRBV27
CDR3 protein: CASSLALADTGELFF; CDR3 DNA: TGTGCCAGCAGCTTAGCGCTGGCCGACACCGGGGAGCTGTTTTTT; CDR3 length: 15; clone size: NA; D gene: NA; J gene: TRBJ2-2; V gene: TRBV7-9
CDR3 protein: CAWRIDRGESYTF; CDR3 DNA: TGTGCCTGGAGAATTGACAGGGGTGAGAGCTACACCTTC; CDR3 length: 13; clone size: few; D gene: TRBD1; J gene: TRBJ1-2; V gene: TRBV30
CDR3 protein: CASSQTTGGTDTQYF; CDR3 DNA: TGTGCCAGCAGCCAGACTACAGGGGGCACAGATACGCAGTATTTT; CDR3 length: 15; clone size: NA; D gene: TRBD1; J gene: TRBJ2-3; V gene: TRBV7-2
CDR3 protein: CASRGGTYEQYF; CDR3 DNA: TGCGCCAGCAGAGGGGGTACTTACGAGCAGTACTTC; CDR3 length: 12; clone size: NA; D gene: NA; J gene: TRBJ2-7; V gene: TRBV5-1
CDR3 protein: CATSETSGGYNEQFF; CDR3 DNA: TGTGCCACCAGTGAAACTAGCGGGGGGTACAATGAGCAGTTCTTC; CDR3 length: 15; clone size: NA; D gene: TRBD2; J gene: TRBJ2-1; V gene: TRBV24-1
CDR3 protein: CASSFGYSNQPQHF; CDR3 DNA: TGTGCCAGCAGTTTCGGGTATAGCAATCAGCCCCAGCATTTT; CDR3 length: 14; clone size: NA; D gene: NA; J gene: TRBJ1-5; V gene: TRBV28
CDR3 protein: CASSATGGREQYF; CDR3 DNA: TGTGCCAGCAGCGCGACAGGGGGGAGAGAGCAGTACTTC; CDR3 length: 13; clone size: NA; D gene: TRBD1; J gene: TRBJ2-7; V gene: TRBV9
CDR3 protein: CASSRGKDRGHGYTF; CDR3 DNA: TGTGCCAGCAGCCGGGGGAAGGACAGGGGCCATGGCTACACCTTC; CDR3 length: 15; clone size: once; D gene: NA; J gene: TRBJ1-2; V gene: TRBV21-1
CDR3 protein: CASSERVQEPQHF; CDR3 DNA: TGCGCCAGCAGTGAGCGGGTCCAAGAGCCCCAGCATTTT; CDR3 length: 13; clone size: NA; D gene: NA; J gene: TRBJ1-5; V gene: TRBV10-2
CDR3 protein: CASSETGGVGKNIQYF; CDR3 DNA: TGTGCCAGCAGTGAAACGGGAGGGGTTGGCAAAAACATTCAGTACTTC; CDR3 length: 16; clone size: NA; D gene: TRBD2; J gene: TRBJ2-4; V gene: TRBV2
CDR3 protein: CASSVTNGGYNEQFF; CDR3 DNA: TGTGCCAGCAGCGTGACCAATGGAGGGTACAATGAGCAGTTCTTC; CDR3 length: 15; clone size: NA; D gene: NA; J gene: TRBJ2-1; V gene: TRBV9
CDR3 protein: CATSRGAGEKLFF; CDR3 DNA: TGTGCCACCAGCAGGGGGGCCGGCGAAAAACTGTTTTTT; CDR3 length: 13; clone size: NA; D gene: TRBD1; J gene: TRBJ1-4; V gene: TRBV24-1
CDR3 protein: CASSGTGGRNEQYF; CDR3 DNA: TGTGCCAGCAGCGGGACAGGGGGCCGGAACGAGCAGTACTTC; CDR3 length: 14; clone size: NA; D gene: TRBD1; J gene: TRBJ2-7; V gene: TRBV9
CDR3 protein: CATSRDQFQETQYF; CDR3 DNA: TGTGCCACCAGCAGAGATCAATTCCAAGAGACCCAGTACTTC; CDR3 length: 14; clone size: NA; D gene: NA; J gene: TRBJ2-5; V gene: TRBV15